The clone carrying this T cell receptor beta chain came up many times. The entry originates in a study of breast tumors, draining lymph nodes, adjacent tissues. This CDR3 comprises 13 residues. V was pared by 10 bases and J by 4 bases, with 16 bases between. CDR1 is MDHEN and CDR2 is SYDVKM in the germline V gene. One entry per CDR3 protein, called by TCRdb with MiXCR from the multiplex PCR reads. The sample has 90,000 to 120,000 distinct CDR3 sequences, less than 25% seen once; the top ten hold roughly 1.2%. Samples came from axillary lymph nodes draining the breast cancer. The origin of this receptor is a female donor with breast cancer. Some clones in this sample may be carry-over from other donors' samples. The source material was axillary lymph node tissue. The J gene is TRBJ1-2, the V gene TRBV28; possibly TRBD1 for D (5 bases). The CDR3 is CAIHTGGRYGYTF. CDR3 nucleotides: TGTGCCATACATACAGGAGGCCGCTATGGCTACACCTTC.